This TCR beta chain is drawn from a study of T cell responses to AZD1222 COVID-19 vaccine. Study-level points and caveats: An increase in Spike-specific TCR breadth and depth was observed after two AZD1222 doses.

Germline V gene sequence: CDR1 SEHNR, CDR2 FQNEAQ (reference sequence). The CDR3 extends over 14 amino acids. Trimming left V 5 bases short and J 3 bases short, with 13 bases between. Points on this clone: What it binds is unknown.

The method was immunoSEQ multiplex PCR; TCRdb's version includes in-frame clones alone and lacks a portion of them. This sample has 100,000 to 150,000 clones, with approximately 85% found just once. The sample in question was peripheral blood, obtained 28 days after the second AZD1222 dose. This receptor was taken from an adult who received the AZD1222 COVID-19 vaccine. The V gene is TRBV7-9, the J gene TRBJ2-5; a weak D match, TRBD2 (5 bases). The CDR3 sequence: CASSRSPREETQYF. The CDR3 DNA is TGTGCCAGCAGCCGCTCACCGCGGGAAGAGACCCAGTACTTC.